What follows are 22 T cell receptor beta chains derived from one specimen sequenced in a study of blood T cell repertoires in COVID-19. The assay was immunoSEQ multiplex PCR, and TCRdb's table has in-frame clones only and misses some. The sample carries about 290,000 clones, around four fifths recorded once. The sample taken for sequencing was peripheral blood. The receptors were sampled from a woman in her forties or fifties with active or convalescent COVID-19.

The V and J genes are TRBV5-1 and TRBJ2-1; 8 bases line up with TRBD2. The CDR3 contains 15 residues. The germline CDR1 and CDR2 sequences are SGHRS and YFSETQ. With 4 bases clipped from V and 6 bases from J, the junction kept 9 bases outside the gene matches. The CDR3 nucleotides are TGCGCCAGCAGCCCGACGGGGGGGCTATTCAATGAGCAGTTCTTC. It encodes CASSPTGGLFNEQFF.

CDR3: CASSPRDRVYEQYF. CDR3 DNA: TGCGCCAGCAGCCCGCGGGACAGGGTATACGAGCAGTACTTC. This chain links TRBV5-1 with TRBJ2-7; TRBD1 matches 9 bases. This CDR3 comprises 14 residues. Trimming at V came to 4 bases and at J to 4 bases, leaving 6 bases not matched to a gene. Germline loops: CDR1 SGHRS, CDR2 YFSETQ.

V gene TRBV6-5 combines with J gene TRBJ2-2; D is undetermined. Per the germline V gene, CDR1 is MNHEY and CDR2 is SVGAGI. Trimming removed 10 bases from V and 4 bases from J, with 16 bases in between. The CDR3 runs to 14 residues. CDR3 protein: CATTPRALTGELFF. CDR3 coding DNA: TGTGCCACCACCCCTCGCGCGCTCACCGGGGAGCTGTTTTTT.

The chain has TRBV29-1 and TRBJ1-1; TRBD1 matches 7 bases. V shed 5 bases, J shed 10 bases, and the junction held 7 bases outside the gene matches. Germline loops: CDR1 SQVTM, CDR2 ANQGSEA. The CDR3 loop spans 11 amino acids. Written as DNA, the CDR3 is TGCAGCGTTCGACAGACAGGGAGAGCTTTCTTT. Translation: CSVRQTGRAFF. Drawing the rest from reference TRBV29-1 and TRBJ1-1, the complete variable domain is SAVISQKPSRDICQRGTSLTIQCQVDSQVTMMFWYRQQPGQSLTLIATANQGSEATYESGFVIDKFPISRPNLTFSTLTVSNMSPEDSSIYLCSVRQTGRAFFGQGTRLTVV.

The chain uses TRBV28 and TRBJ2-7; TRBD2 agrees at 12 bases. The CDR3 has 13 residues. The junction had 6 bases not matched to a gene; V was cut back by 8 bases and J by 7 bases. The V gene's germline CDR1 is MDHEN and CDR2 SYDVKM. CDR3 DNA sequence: TGTGCCAGCGCACTAGCGGGAGGTAGGGAGCAGTACTTC. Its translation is CASALAGGREQYF.

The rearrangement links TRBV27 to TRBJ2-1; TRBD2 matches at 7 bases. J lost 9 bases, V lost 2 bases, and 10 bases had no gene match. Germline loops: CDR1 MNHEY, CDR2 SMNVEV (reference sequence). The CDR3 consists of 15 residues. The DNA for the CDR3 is TGTGCCAGCAGTTTAAAGGGGCGGGGGTTTAGTGAGCAGTTCTTC. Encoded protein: CASSLKGRGFSEQFF.

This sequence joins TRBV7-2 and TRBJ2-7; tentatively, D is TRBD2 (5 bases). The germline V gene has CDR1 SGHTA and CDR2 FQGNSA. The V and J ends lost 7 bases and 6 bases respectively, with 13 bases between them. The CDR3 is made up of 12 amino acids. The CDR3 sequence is CASNLEGGEQYF. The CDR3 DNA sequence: TGTGCCAGCAACCTTGAGGGCGGCGAGCAGTACTTC.

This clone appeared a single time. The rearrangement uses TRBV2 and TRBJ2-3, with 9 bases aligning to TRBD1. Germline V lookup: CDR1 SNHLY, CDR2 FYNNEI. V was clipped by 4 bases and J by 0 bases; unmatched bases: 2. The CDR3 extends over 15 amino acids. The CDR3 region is CASSGDRASTDTQYF. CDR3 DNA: TGTGCCAGCAGTGGGGACAGGGCTAGCACAGATACGCAGTATTTT. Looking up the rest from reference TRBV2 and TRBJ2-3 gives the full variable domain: EPEVTQTPSHQVTQMGQEVILRCVPISNHLYFYWYRQILGQKVEFLVSFYNNEISEKSEIFDDQFSVERPDGSNFTLKIRSTKLEDSAMYFCASSGDRASTDTQYFGPGTRLTVL.

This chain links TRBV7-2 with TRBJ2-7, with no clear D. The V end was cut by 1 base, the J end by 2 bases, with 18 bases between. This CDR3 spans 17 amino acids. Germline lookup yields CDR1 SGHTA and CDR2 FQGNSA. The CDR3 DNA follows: TGTGCCAGCAGCTTAGACTTCCCTGCGCCCTCGCCCTACGAGCAGTACTTC. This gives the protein CASSLDFPAPSPYEQYF.

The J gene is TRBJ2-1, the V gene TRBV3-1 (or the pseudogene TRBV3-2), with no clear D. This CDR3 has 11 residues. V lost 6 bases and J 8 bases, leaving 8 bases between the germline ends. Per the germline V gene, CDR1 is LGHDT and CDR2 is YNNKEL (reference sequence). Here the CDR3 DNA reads TGTGCCAGCAGACACGTGGATGAGCAGTTCTTC. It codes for CASRHVDEQFF.

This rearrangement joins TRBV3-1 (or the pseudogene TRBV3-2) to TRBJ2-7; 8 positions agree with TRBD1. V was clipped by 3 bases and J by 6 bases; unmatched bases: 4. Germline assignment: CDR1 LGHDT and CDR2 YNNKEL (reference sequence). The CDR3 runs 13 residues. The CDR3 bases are TGTGCCAGCAGCCAGTGGACAGGGAGCGAGCAGTACTTC. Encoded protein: CASSQWTGSEQYF.

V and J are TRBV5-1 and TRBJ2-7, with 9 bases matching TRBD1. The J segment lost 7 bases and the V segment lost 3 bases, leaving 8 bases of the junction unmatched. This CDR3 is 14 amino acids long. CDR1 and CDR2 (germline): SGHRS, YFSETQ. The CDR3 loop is CASSSTGGAWEQYF. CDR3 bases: TGCGCCAGCAGCTCGACAGGGGGGGCGTGGGAGCAGTACTTC.

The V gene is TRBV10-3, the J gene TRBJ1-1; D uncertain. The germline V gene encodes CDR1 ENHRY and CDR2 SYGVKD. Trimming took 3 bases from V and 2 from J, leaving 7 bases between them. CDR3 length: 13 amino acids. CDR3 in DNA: TGTGCCATCAGTGAACAGTCCAACACTGAAGCTTTCTTT. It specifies CAISEQSNTEAFF.

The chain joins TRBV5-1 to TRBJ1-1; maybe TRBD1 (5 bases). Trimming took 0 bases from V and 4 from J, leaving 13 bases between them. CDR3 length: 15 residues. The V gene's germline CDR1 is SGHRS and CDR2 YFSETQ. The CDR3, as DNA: TGCGCCAGCAGCTTGGGGGGCGGTAGTTTCACTGAAGCTTTCTTT. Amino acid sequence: CASSLGGGSFTEAFF. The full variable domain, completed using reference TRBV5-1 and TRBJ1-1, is KAGVTQTPRYLIKTRGQQVTLSCSPISGHRSVSWYQQTPGQGLQFLFEYFSETQRNKGNFPGRFSGRQFSNSRSEMNVSTLELGDSALYLCASSLGGGSFTEAFFGQGTRLTVV.

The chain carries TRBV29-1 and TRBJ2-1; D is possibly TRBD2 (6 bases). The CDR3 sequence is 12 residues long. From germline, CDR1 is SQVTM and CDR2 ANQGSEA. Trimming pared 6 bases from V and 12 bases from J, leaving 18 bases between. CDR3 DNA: TGCAGCGTGGGGGGACTTCCCGCGGGGCAGTTCTTC. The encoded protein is CSVGGLPAGQFF.

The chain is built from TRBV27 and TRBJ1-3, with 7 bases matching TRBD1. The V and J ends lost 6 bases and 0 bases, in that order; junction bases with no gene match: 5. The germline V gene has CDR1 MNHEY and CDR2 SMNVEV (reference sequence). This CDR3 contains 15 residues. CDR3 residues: CASSLTGVSGNTIYF. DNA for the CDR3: TGTGCCAGCAGCCTAACAGGGGTCTCTGGAAACACCATATATTTT.

CDR3 amino acids: CASSLGSGSDIQYF. Here the CDR3 DNA reads TGCGCCAGCAGCTTGGGGAGCGGGAGTGACATTCAGTACTTC. The chain is built from TRBV5-1 and TRBJ2-4; TRBD2 agrees at 8 bases. Germline V gene lookup returns CDR1 SGHRS and CDR2 YFSETQ. V shed 0 bases and J 8 bases; nucleotides not matched to a gene: 4. This CDR3 region has 14 residues.

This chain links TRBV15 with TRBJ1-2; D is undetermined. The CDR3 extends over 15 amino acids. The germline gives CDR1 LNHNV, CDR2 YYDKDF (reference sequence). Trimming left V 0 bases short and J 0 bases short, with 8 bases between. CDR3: CATSRDGETNYGYTF. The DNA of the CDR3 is TGTGCCACCAGCAGAGACGGGGAGACTAACTATGGCTACACCTTC.

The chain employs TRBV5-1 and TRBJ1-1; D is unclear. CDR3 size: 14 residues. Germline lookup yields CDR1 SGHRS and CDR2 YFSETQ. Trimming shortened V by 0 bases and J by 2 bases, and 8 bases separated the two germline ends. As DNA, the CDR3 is TGCGCCAGCAGCTTGGTTATGTCTAACACTGAAGCTTTCTTT. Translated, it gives CASSLVMSNTEAFF.

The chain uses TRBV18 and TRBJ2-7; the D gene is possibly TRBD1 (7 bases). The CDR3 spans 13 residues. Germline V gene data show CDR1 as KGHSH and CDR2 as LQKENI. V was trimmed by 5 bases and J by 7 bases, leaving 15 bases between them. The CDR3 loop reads CASSAGQRLEQYF. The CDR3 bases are TGTGCCAGCTCAGCGGGACAGAGACTAGAGCAGTACTTC.

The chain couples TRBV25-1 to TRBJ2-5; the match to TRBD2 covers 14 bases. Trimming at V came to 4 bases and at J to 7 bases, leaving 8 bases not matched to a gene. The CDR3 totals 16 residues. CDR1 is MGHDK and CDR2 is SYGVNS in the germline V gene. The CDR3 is CASSGGTSGSWATQYF. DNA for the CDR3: TGTGCCAGCAGTGGGGGGACTAGCGGGAGCTGGGCGACCCAGTACTTC.

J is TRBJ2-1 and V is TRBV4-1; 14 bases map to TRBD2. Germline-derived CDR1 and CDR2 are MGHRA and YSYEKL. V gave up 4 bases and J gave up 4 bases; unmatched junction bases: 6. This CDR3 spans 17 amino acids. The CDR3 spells CASSRGTSGRLYNEQFF. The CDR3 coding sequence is TGCGCCAGCAGCCGTGGGACTAGCGGGAGACTATACAATGAGCAGTTCTTC.